These 2 T cell receptor beta chains share one sample of origin, sequenced in a study of cytomegalovirus exposure and HLA in healthy donors. Profiled with immunoSEQ multiplex PCR; TCRdb holds only in-frame clones, not every one. This sample has 200,000 or so clones, with 84% found just once. Sequenced input: PBMCs. The receptor set was obtained from a man between 18 and 29 years old in good health and CMV-seropositive.

The CDR3 coding sequence is TGTGCCAGCAGCTCTCCCACCTTACAGGGGGCAGCTTTCTTT. Translated: CASSSPTLQGAAFF. V gene TRBV14 combines with J gene TRBJ1-1; 9 bases match TRBD1. Germline trimming cut 5 bases from V and 10 bases from J; bases unmatched to any gene: 11. The CDR3 has 14 amino acids. Per the germline V gene, CDR1 is SGHDN and CDR2 is FVKESK. Full variable domain (remainder filled in from reference TRBV14 and TRBJ1-1): EAGVTQFPSHSVIEKGQTVTLRCDPISGHDNLYWYRRVMGKEIKFLLHFVKESKQDESGMPNNRFLAERTGGTYSTLKVQPAELEDSGVYFCASSSPTLQGAAFFGQGTRLTVV.

The V and J genes are TRBV5-4 and TRBJ1-1, with D uncertain. The CDR3 extends over 12 amino acids. V was cut by 2 bases and J by 4 bases, with 6 bases left in between. The V gene's germline CDR1 is SGHNT and CDR2 YYREEE (reference sequence). The DNA for the CDR3 is TGTGCCAGCAGCTTATCTTTCACTGAAGCTTTCTTT. As protein: CASSLSFTEAFF.